What follows are 3 T cell receptor beta chains derived from one specimen sequenced in a study of T cell changes during pregnancy in multiple sclerosis. This table comes from immunoSEQ multiplex PCR, and its TCRdb copy is limited to in-frame clones, with some not included. The repertoire holds about 56,000 clones, 70% to 90% seen once, with under 2% in the top ten. The sample consisted of peripheral blood, taken after pregnancy. The receptors originated from a female donor with multiple sclerosis, enrolled in a pregnancy study.

The gene calls are TRBV5-1 and TRBJ2-1, with TRBD2 identical over 10 bases. The CDR3 is made up of 17 amino acids. The V gene's germline CDR1 is SGHRS and CDR2 YFSETQ. J gave up 2 bases and V 6 bases, and 11 bases lay outside the gene matches. CDR3 sequence: CASTRASGGTAYNEQFF. CDR3 nucleotides: TGCGCCAGCACACGGGCTAGCGGGGGAACCGCCTACAATGAGCAGTTCTTC.

The chain links TRBV7-9 to TRBJ2-5; the match to TRBD1 covers 7 bases. This CDR3 is 15 amino acids long. Trimming cost V 1 base and J 4 bases; bases outside gene matches: 6. In germline, CDR1 is SEHNR, CDR2 FQNEAQ (reference sequence). In nucleotides, the CDR3 is TGTGCCAGCAGCTTAGATAAGGGGGCGCGAGAGACCCAGTACTTC. Its protein is CASSLDKGARETQYF.

The chain employs TRBV6-5 and TRBJ2-7, with 11 positions matching TRBD2. The CDR3 is 15 residues long. V lost 0 bases, J lost 2 bases, and 0 bases stayed unmatched. Germline CDR1 and CDR2: MNHEY and SVGAGI. The chain's CDR3 is CASSYSSGGAYEQYF. The CDR3, as DNA: TGTGCCAGCAGTTACTCTAGCGGGGGGGCCTACGAGCAGTACTTC.